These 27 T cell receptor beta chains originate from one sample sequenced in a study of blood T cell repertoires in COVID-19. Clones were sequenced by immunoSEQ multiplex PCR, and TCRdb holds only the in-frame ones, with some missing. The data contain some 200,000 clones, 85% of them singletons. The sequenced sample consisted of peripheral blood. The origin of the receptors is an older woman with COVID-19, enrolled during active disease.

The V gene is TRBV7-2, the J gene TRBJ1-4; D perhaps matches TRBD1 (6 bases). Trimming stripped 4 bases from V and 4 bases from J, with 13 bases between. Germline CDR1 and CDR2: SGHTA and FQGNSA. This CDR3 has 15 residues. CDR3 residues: CASSSWTDGNEKLFF. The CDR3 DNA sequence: TGTGCCAGCAGCTCGTGGACAGATGGTAATGAAAAACTGTTTTTT.

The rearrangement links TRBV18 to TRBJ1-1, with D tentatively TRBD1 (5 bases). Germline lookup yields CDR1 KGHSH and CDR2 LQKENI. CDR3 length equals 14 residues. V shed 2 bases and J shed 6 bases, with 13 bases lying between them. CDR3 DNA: TGTGCCAGCTCACCAGCGCAGGGAAACTCTGAAGCTTTCTTT. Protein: CASSPAQGNSEAFF.

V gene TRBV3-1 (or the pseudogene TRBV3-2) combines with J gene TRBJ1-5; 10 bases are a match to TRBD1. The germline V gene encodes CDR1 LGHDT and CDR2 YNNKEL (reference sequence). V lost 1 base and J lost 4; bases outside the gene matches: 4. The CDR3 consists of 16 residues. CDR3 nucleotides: TGTGCCAGCAGCCAAGGAACGGGACAGGGGAATCAGCCCCAGCATTTT. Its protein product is CASSQGTGQGNQPQHF.

CDR3 coding DNA: TGTGCCAGCAGCTCGTACAGGGGCCCTAACACTGAAGCTTTCTTT. It is translated as CASSSYRGPNTEAFF. The V and J genes are TRBV11-1 and TRBJ1-1; TRBD1 matches at 7 bases. The CDR3 length is 15 residues. V trimming: 4 bases; J trimming: 2 bases; junction bases outside the gene matches: 7. Looked up from germline, CDR1 is SGHAT and CDR2 is FQDESV (reference sequence).

The chain's CDR3 is CASSIGQGITYEQYF. The CDR3 DNA reads TGTGCCAGTAGTATCGGACAGGGCATCACCTACGAGCAGTACTTC. The chain employs TRBV19 and TRBJ2-7; TRBD1 aligns across 8 bases. V lost 3 bases to trimming and J lost 2 bases; unmatched junction nucleotides: 6. The CDR3 runs to 15 residues. In germline, CDR1 is LNHDA, CDR2 SQIVND (reference sequence).

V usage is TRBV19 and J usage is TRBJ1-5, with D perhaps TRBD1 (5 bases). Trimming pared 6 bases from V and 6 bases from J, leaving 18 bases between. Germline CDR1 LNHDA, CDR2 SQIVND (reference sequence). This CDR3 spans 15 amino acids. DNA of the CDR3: TGTGCCAGTAGCCCATGGCAGGGCGTTGGTCAGCCCCAGCATTTT. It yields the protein CASSPWQGVGQPQHF.

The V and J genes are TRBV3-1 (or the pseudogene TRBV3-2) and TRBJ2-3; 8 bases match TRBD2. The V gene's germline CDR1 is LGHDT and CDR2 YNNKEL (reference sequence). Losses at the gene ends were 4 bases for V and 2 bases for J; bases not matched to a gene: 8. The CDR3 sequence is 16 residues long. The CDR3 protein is CASSPSAGAITDTQYF. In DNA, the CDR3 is TGTGCCAGCAGCCCCTCAGCGGGGGCCATCACAGATACGCAGTATTTT.

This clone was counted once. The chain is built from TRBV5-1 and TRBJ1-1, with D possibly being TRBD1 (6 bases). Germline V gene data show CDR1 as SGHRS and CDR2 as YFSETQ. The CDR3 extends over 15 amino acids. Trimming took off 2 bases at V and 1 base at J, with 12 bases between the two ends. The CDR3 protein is CASSFTGSENTEAFF. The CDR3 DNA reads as TGCGCCAGCAGCTTCACAGGGTCTGAGAACACTGAAGCTTTCTTT.

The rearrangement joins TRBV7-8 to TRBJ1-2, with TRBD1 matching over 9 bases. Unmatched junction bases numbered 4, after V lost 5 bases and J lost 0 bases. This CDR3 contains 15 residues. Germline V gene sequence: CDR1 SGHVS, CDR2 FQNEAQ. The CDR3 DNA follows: TGTGCCAGCAGCCCCACAGGGGGCACTAACTATGGCTACACCTTC. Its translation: CASSPTGGTNYGYTF.

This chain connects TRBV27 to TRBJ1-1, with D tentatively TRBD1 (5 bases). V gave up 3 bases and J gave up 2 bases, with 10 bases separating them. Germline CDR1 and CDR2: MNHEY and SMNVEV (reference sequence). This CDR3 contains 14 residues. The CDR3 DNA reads TGTGCCAGCAGTTTGGGGCAGGCCAACACTGAAGCTTTCTTT. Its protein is CASSLGQANTEAFF.

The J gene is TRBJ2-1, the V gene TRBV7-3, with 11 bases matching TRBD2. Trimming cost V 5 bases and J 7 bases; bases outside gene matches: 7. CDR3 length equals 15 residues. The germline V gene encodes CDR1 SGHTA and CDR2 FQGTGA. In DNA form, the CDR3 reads TGTGCCAGCAGCCCACTAGCGGGAGTACGTAATGAGCAGTTCTTC. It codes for CASSPLAGVRNEQFF.

The CDR3, as DNA: TGTGCCAGCAGCCTACGGTACAGCTCTGGAAACACCATATATTTT. This translates into CASSLRYSSGNTIYF. The chain is built from TRBV11-3 and TRBJ1-3; D remains ambiguous. Trimming removed 5 bases at V and 0 bases at J, with 11 bases between. CDR1 SGHNT and CDR2 YENEEA come from the germline V gene. The CDR3 is made up of 15 amino acids. The variable domain in full, completed from reference TRBV11-3 and TRBJ1-3, reads EAGVVQSPRYKIIEKKQPVAFWCNPISGHNTLYWYLQNLGQGPELLIRYENEEAVDDSQLPKDRFSAERLKGVDSTLKIQPAELGDSAVYLCASSLRYSSGNTIYFGEGSWLTVV.

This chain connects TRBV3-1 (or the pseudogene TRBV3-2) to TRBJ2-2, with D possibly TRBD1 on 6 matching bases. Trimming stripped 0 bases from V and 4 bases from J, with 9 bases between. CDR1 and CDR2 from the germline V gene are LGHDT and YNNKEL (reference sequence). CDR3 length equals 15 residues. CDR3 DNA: TGTGCCAGCAGCCAAGAGGGGGCTGGCACCGGGGAGCTGTTTTTT. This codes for CASSQEGAGTGELFF.

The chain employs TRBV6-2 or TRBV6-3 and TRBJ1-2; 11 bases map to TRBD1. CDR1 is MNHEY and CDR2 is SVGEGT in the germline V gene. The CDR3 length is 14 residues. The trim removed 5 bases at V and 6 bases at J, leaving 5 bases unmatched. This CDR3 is CASSADRGRHGYTF. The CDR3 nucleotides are TGTGCCAGCAGTGCGGACAGGGGGCGTCATGGCTACACCTTC.

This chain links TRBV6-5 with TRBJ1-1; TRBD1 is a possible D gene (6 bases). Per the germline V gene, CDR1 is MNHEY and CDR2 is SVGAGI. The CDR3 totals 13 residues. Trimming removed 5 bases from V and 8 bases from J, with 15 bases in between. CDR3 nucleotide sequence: TGTGCCAGCAGTACTTCCGGGACATTGGAAGCTTTCTTT. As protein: CASSTSGTLEAFF.

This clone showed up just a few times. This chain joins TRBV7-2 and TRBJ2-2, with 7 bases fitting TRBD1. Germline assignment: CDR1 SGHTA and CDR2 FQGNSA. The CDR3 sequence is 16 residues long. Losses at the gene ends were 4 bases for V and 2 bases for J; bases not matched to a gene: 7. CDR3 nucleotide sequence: TGTGCCAGCAGCTCCTCCCACAGGGGAAACACCGGGGAGCTGTTTTTT. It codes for CASSSSHRGNTGELFF.

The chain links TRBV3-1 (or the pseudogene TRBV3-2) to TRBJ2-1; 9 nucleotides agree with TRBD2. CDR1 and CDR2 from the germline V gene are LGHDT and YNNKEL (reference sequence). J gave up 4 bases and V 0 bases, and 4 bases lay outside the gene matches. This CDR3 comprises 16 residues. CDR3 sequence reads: CASSQDKLAGYNEQFF. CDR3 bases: TGTGCCAGCAGCCAAGATAAACTAGCGGGTTACAATGAGCAGTTCTTC.

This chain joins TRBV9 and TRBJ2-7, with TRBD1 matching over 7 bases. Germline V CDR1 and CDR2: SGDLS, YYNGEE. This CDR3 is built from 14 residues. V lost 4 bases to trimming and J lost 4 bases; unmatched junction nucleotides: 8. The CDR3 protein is CASSRQGIAYEQYF. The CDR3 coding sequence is TGTGCCAGCAGCCGACAGGGTATAGCGTACGAGCAGTACTTC.

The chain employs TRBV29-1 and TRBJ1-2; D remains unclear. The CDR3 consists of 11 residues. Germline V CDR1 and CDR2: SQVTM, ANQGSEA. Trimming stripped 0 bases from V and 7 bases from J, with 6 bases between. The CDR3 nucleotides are TGCAGCGTTGAAGATGGAGGTGGCTACACCTTC. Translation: CSVEDGGGYTF.

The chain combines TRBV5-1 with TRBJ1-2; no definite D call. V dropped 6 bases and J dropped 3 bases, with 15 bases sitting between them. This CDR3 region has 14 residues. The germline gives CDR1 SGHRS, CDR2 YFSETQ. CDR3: CASNIGGSDYGYTF. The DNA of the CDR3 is TGCGCCAGCAATATAGGAGGGAGTGACTATGGCTACACCTTC.

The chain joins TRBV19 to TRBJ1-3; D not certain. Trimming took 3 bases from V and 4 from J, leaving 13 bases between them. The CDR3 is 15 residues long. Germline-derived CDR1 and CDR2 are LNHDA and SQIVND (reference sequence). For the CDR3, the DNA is TGTGCCAGTAGTATTCCAGGCACTTCGGGAAACACCATATATTTT. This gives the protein CASSIPGTSGNTIYF.

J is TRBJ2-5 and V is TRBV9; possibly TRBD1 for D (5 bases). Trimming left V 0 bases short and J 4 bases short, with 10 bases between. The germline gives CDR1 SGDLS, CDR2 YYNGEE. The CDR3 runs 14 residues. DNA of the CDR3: TGTGCCAGCAGCGTAGCCCCCACAGGAGAGACCCAGTACTTC. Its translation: CASSVAPTGETQYF.

CDR3 protein: CASSYGQLYNEQFF. CDR3 coding DNA: TGTGCCAGCAGTTACGGACAGCTATACAATGAGCAGTTCTTC. The V gene is TRBV6-2 or TRBV6-3, the J gene TRBJ2-1; tentatively, D is TRBD1 (6 bases). This CDR3 has 14 amino acids. Between the trimmed V and J ends, which lost 2 bases and 4 bases, there was a span of 9 bases. Germline CDR1 and CDR2: MNHEY and SVGEGT.

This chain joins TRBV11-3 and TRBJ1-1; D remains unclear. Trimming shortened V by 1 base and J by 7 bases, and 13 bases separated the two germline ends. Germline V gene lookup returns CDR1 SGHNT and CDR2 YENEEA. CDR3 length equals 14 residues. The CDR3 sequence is CASSLVAGAYEAFF. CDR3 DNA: TGTGCCAGCAGCTTAGTGGCAGGTGCCTATGAAGCTTTCTTT.

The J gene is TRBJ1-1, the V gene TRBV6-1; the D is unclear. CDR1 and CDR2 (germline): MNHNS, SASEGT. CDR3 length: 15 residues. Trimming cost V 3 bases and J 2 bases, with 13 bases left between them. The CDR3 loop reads CASSDQSGINTEAFF. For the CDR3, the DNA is TGTGCCAGCAGTGATCAGTCGGGGATCAACACTGAAGCTTTCTTT.

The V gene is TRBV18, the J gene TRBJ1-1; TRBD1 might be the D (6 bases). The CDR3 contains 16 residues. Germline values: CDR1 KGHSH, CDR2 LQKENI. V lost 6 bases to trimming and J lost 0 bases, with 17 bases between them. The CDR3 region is CASSARQATMNTEAFF. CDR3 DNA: TGTGCCAGCTCGGCGCGACAGGCTACTATGAACACTGAAGCTTTCTTT.

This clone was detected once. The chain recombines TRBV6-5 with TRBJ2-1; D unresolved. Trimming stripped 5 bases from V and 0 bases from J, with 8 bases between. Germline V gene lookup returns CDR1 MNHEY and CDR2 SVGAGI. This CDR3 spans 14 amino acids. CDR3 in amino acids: CASSSSSSYNEQFF. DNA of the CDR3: TGTGCCAGCAGTAGCTCTAGCTCCTACAATGAGCAGTTCTTC.